The T cell receptor (beta chain) under discussion was sequenced for a study of neurological immune-mediated disorders. Germline-derived CDR1 and CDR2 are SGHRS and YFSETQ. This CDR3 is 15 amino acids long. With V trimmed by 0 bases and J by 2 bases, 3 bases remained unmatched. This clonotype occurred many times. The authors made cDNA by 5'RACE with 10-nucleotide random UMIs. Sequencing runs each yielded over 160 million TCR-beta sequences from 15-18 subjects. TCRdb called the 5' RACE reads again in MiXCR, with one record for every CDR3 protein. The profile shows 70,000 to 75,000 distinct CDR3 sequences, around 13% of them singletons. Specified time point: longitudinal time-point 1 (baseline). The unsorted libraries were made from 2 million PBMCs kept at -80 C.

Sequenced material: PBMCs. The TCR was taken from a female donor with HTLV-1-associated myelopathy (HAM/TSP). V is TRBV5-1 and J is TRBJ2-3; 7 nucleotides align to TRBD1. CDR3 DNA: TGCGCCAGCAGCTTGGAAGGGACAGCCACAGATACGCAGTATTTT. Its translation is CASSLEGTATDTQYF.